This T cell receptor (beta chain) was recovered during a study of cytomegalovirus exposure and HLA in healthy donors. Findings and limits, study-wide: As was reported, the classifier diagnosed cytomegalovirus status with high specificity and sensitivity. Accurate prediction of most subjects' HLA-A and HLA-B alleles from TCR beta sequences was reported. The authors considered a cluster of highly shared sequence variants likely to be a sequencing artifact. The later analysis indicated that the majority of CMV-associated TCR beta chains appeared HLA-restricted.

For this clone: Its specificity is not known.

The PCR used 60 Vbeta and 13 Jbeta primers. Profiling relied on immunoSEQ multiplex PCR, and the TCRdb table lists in-frame clones only, not all of them. The sample holds more than 150,000 clones, about three quarters seen once. The sequence derives from a man aged 18-30 years in good health and CMV-seronegative. The material sequenced was PBMCs.

CDR3 in amino acids: CASSPPGGYEQYF. The CDR3 DNA follows: TGTGCCAGCAGTCCCCCCGGGGGCTACGAGCAGTACTTC. The chain recombines TRBV28 with TRBJ2-7; a weak D match, TRBD2 (6 bases). The CDR3 sequence is 13 residues long. Trimming took 5 bases from V and 3 from J, leaving 11 bases between them. CDR1 is MDHEN and CDR2 is SYDVKM in the germline V gene.